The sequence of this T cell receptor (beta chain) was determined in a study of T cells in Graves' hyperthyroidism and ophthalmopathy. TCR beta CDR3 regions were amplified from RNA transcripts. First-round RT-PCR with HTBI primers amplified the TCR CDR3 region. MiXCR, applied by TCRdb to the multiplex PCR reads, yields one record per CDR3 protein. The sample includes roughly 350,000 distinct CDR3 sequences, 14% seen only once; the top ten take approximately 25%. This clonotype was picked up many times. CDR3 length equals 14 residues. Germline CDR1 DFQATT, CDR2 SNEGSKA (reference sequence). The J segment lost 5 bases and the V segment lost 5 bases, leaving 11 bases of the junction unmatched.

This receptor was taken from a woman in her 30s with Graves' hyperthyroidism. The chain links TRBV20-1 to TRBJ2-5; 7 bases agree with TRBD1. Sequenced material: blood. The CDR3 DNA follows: TGCAGTGCTGGAAGACAGGGCTGGTCGGAGACCCAGTACTTC. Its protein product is CSAGRQGWSETQYF.